The 11 T cell receptor beta chains reported below all come from one sample, sequenced in a study of human thymus T cells. Thymic material originated from resections removed in the course of corrective heart surgery. Some clones are missing from TCRdb's copy, which holds only in-frame ones; the method was immunoSEQ multiplex PCR. The sample includes roughly 120,000 clones, around 94% of them seen just once. What was sequenced was thymus tissue. The receptors here all came from a boy in the first two years of life with a congenital heart defect but otherwise immunologically healthy.

The chain joins TRBV9 to TRBJ2-1; D unresolved. Trimming took 0 bases from V and 3 from J, leaving 13 bases between them. The CDR3 is made up of 16 amino acids. Germline V gives CDR1 SGDLS, CDR2 YYNGEE. The CDR3 spells CASSVGRPPFYNEQFF. In DNA form, the CDR3 reads TGTGCCAGCAGCGTAGGAAGGCCCCCCTTCTACAATGAGCAGTTCTTC.

This chain connects TRBV28 to TRBJ1-1; 7 nucleotides align to TRBD1. CDR3 length: 11 residues. Germline V gives CDR1 MDHEN, CDR2 SYDVKM. The CDR3 DNA reads as TGTGTTAGCCAGGGGGGCACTGAAGCTTTCTTT. Encoded protein: CVSQGGTEAFF.

V gene TRBV28 combines with J gene TRBJ2-7; D might be TRBD1 (6 bases). The V end was cut by 5 bases, the J end by 3 bases, with 17 bases between. The CDR3 extends over 15 amino acids. Per germline, CDR1 MDHEN and CDR2 SYDVKM. The CDR3 DNA reads as TGTGCCAGCAGTCTCCCTCGAATACAGGGCTACGAGCAGTACTTC. This encodes CASSLPRIQGYEQYF.

The V call is TRBV5-5, the J call TRBJ1-5; D is uncertain. The CDR3 covers 15 residues. Germline V lookup: CDR1 SGHKS, CDR2 YYEKEE (reference sequence). Trimming took 2 bases from V and 3 from J, leaving 12 bases between them. CDR3 protein: CASSFYTESNQPQHF. The CDR3 coding sequence is TGTGCCAGCAGCTTCTATACCGAATCCAATCAGCCCCAGCATTTT.

Here the CDR3 DNA reads TGTGCCATCAGTGAGTCGCGGCCCCAGACGCCGCAAGAGACCCAGTACTTC. It codes for CAISESRPQTPQETQYF. V usage is TRBV10-3 and J usage is TRBJ2-5; the D is unclear. The germline V and J ends were trimmed by 0 bases and 2 bases, with 16 bases remaining between them. The CDR3 is 17 residues long. CDR1 and CDR2 (germline): ENHRY, SYGVKD.

The chain couples TRBV19 to TRBJ1-1; D not resolved. The CDR3 is 11 residues long. Germline lookup yields CDR1 LNHDA and CDR2 SQIVND (reference sequence). V lost 3 bases and J lost 10, with 9 bases in between. CDR3 DNA sequence: TGTGCCAGTAGTATGGGTGCTGGAGCTTTCTTT. Translated, it gives CASSMGAGAFF.

In DNA, the CDR3 is TGTGCCAGCAGCTTAGTGGGCCAAAAAGAGACCCAGTACTTC. This codes for CASSLVGQKETQYF. The chain joins TRBV7-2 to TRBJ2-5; no definite D call. Trimming took off 1 base at V and 3 bases at J, with 9 bases between the two ends. This CDR3 spans 14 amino acids. The germline CDR1 and CDR2 sequences are SGHTA and FQGNSA.

The V call is TRBV7-6, the J call TRBJ2-5; no clear D. The CDR3 sequence is 13 residues long. The ends were cut back, 2 bases at V and 5 bases at J, with 9 bases in the middle. Germline V CDR1 and CDR2: SGHVS, FNYEAQ. CDR3 region: CASSLRLVETQYF. CDR3 nucleotides: TGTGCCAGCAGCTTACGTTTGGTGGAGACCCAGTACTTC.

Only one count was recorded for this clone. The genes are TRBV9 and TRBJ1-3; D is undetermined. Trimming cost V 0 bases and J 3 bases, with 19 bases left between them. Germline V gene lookup returns CDR1 SGDLS and CDR2 YYNGEE. The CDR3 sequence is 18 residues long. The CDR3 DNA reads TGTGCCAGCAGCGTAGGCCCTAGGCGAAAGGGCGTTGGAAACACCATATATTTT. Amino acids: CASSVGPRRKGVGNTIYF.

The V call is TRBV4-3, the J call TRBJ1-5; D possibly corresponds to TRBD1 (5 bases). This CDR3 is 16 amino acids long. Germline CDR1 and CDR2: LGHNA and YSLEER. Trimming took 1 base from V and 0 from J, leaving 10 bases between them. The CDR3 coding sequence is TGCGCCAGCAGCCAAGGGACACCATATAGCAATCAGCCCCAGCATTTT. Protein sequence: CASSQGTPYSNQPQHF.

This rearrangement joins TRBV10-3 to TRBJ2-3; 11 nucleotides line up with TRBD2. This CDR3 is built from 17 residues. J gave up 6 bases and V 2 bases, and 10 bases lay outside the gene matches. The germline CDR1 and CDR2 sequences are ENHRY and SYGVKD. This chain's CDR3 is CAISERDTSGGCDTQYF. CDR3 nucleotides: TGTGCCATCAGTGAGAGGGATACTAGCGGGGGCTGCGATACGCAGTATTTT.